The 15 T cell receptor beta chains in this list originate from one sample, sequenced in a study of cytomegalovirus exposure and HLA in healthy donors. Some clones are missing from TCRdb's copy, which holds only in-frame ones; the method was immunoSEQ multiplex PCR. The data hold some 180,000 clones, with around nine tenths observed a single time. Sequenced input: PBMCs. The receptors originated from a man under 40 in good health and CMV-seropositive.

This clone has only a few counts. The gene calls are TRBV28 and TRBJ2-7, with D perhaps matching TRBD1 or TRBD2 (5 bases each). V lost 6 bases and J 2 bases, leaving 14 bases between the germline ends. The CDR3 contains 14 residues. The germline V gene has CDR1 MDHEN and CDR2 SYDVKM. CDR3 protein: CASSPSTGPYEQYF. The CDR3 DNA follows: TGTGCCAGCAGCCCTTCGACGGGACCCTACGAGCAGTACTTC.

The chain carries TRBV19 and TRBJ1-1; tentative D call: TRBD1 (5 bases). Trimming stripped 6 bases from V and 0 bases from J, with 14 bases between. The CDR3 totals 15 residues. Germline loops: CDR1 LNHDA, CDR2 SQIVND (reference sequence). CDR3 amino acids: CASRYSTDMNTEAFF. The CDR3 DNA reads as TGTGCCAGTAGGTACTCCACGGACATGAACACTGAAGCTTTCTTT.

The V call is TRBV11-3, the J call TRBJ2-1, with 8 bases aligning to TRBD2. Germline CDR1 SGHNT, CDR2 YENEEA. V dropped 4 bases and J dropped 8; count of bases not matched to a gene: 13. This CDR3 has 16 residues. Here the CDR3 reads CASSSPTSGGSYEQFF. CDR3 bases: TGTGCCAGCAGCTCCCCAACTAGCGGAGGATCCTATGAGCAGTTCTTC. Full variable domain (rest looked up from reference TRBV11-3 and TRBJ2-1): EAGVVQSPRYKIIEKKQPVAFWCNPISGHNTLYWYLQNLGQGPELLIRYENEEAVDDSQLPKDRFSAERLKGVDSTLKIQPAELGDSAVYLCASSSPTSGGSYEQFFGPGTRLTVL.

A few counts support this clone. V usage is TRBV7-6 and J usage is TRBJ2-7; weak D call: TRBD1 (6 bases). The CDR3 covers 14 residues. CDR1 SGHVS and CDR2 FNYEAQ come from the germline V gene. Trimming took 1 base from V and 7 from J, leaving 14 bases between them. CDR3 nucleotide sequence: TGTGCCAGCAGCTTAGGGGCTACAGGGAAGGAGCAGTACTTC. Its translation: CASSLGATGKEQYF.

The chain carries TRBV6-1 and TRBJ1-5; D ambiguous. The CDR3 runs 12 residues. CDR1 and CDR2 from the germline V gene are MNHNS and SASEGT. V dropped 6 bases and J dropped 0 bases, with 3 bases sitting between them. The CDR3 DNA sequence: TGTGCCAGCAGAGATAGCAATCAGCCCCAGCATTTT. Amino acids: CASRDSNQPQHF.

The sample holds a few counts of this clone. The chain combines TRBV6-5 with TRBJ1-6; maybe TRBD1 (5 bases). CDR3 length: 15 amino acids. V lost 2 bases to trimming and J lost 10 bases, with 15 bases between them. Per the germline V gene, CDR1 is MNHEY and CDR2 is SVGAGI. CDR3 protein: CASSYGRSGVSPLHF. CDR3 DNA: TGTGCCAGCAGTTACGGGCGCTCGGGGGTGTCACCCCTCCACTTT.

V gene TRBV5-4 combines with J gene TRBJ2-7; no clear D gene. V was clipped by 3 bases and J by 0 bases, with 13 bases between them. The CDR3 covers 15 residues. Looked up from germline, CDR1 is SGHNT and CDR2 is YYREEE (reference sequence). DNA of the CDR3: TGTGCCAGCAGCTGGGGTGACACGAGCTCCTACGAGCAGTACTTC. Its protein product is CASSWGDTSSYEQYF.

The chain combines TRBV5-6 with TRBJ2-4; 8 bases match TRBD1. Trimming cost V 4 bases and J 6 bases; bases outside gene matches: 12. The CDR3 runs 16 residues. Germline values: CDR1 SGHDT, CDR2 YYEEEE. CDR3 DNA: TGTGCCAGCAGCGCGTACAGGGGGGCCCTACCAAACATTCAGTACTTC. This encodes CASSAYRGALPNIQYF. Variable domain in full (rest from reference TRBV5-6 and TRBJ2-4): DAGVTQSPTHLIKTRGQQVTLRCSPKSGHDTVSWYQQALGQGPQFIFQYYEEEERQRGNFPDRFSGHQFPNYSSELNVNALLLGDSALYLCASSAYRGALPNIQYFGAGTRLSVL.

This chain links TRBV19 with TRBJ2-2, with D tentatively TRBD1 (5 bases). V lost 0 bases and J lost 6, with 8 bases in between. The germline V gene has CDR1 LNHDA and CDR2 SQIVND (reference sequence). This CDR3 spans 14 amino acids. The CDR3 region is CASSIDRVAGELFF. CDR3 coding DNA: TGTGCCAGTAGTATAGACAGGGTTGCCGGGGAGCTGTTTTTT.

The chain has TRBV6-5 and TRBJ2-3; D is perhaps TRBD1 or TRBD2 (5 bases each). The CDR3 totals 13 residues. The V and J ends lost 8 bases and 3 bases respectively, with 12 bases between them. Germline CDR1 and CDR2: MNHEY and SVGAGI. The CDR3 coding sequence is TGTGCCAGCGAAGAGGGGAGTACAGATACGCAGTATTTT. Translating gives CASEEGSTDTQYF.

This clone was detected only once. The V call is TRBV5-4, the J call TRBJ2-3; 8 bases map to TRBD1. V trimming: 2 bases; J trimming: 0 bases; junction bases outside the gene matches: 5. Germline V CDR1 and CDR2: SGHNT, YYREEE (reference sequence). This CDR3 contains 16 residues. CDR3 DNA: TGTGCCAGCAGCTTAAGGACAGGGCCCAGCACAGATACGCAGTATTTT. Translation gives CASSLRTGPSTDTQYF.

The rearrangement uses TRBV6-1 and TRBJ2-7, with TRBD1 as a possible D gene (6 bases). V was pared by 3 bases and J by 3 bases, with 15 bases between. The CDR3 sequence is 15 residues long. The germline V gene has CDR1 MNHNS and CDR2 SASEGT. CDR3 amino acids: CASSDGRGGVYEQYF. CDR3 nucleotides: TGTGCCAGCAGTGACGGAAGAGGGGGAGTCTACGAGCAGTACTTC.

The rearrangement links TRBV5-1 to TRBJ1-4; D is unclear. V was pared by 4 bases and J by 0 bases, with 10 bases between. This CDR3 has 15 amino acids. Germline CDR1 SGHRS, CDR2 YFSETQ. The chain's CDR3 is CASSGSGSTNEKLFF. The CDR3 region has the DNA TGCGCCAGCAGCGGCAGCGGTTCAACTAATGAAAAACTGTTTTTT.

This chain links TRBV15 with TRBJ2-3; 8 nucleotides agree with TRBD1. Unmatched junction bases numbered 8, after V lost 1 base and J lost 2 bases. The germline CDR1 and CDR2 sequences are LNHNV and YYDKDF (reference sequence). The CDR3 sequence is 17 residues long. CDR3 in DNA: TGTGCCACCAGCAGAGTAGGAGGACAGGGTACCACAGATACGCAGTATTTT. Encoded protein: CATSRVGGQGTTDTQYF.

The chain employs TRBV21-1 and TRBJ2-7; no DNA check was done on the table's D call, TRBD1. TRBV21-1 is a pseudogene segment. This CDR3 contains 16 residues. This CDR3 is CASSKEGRTGDNEQYF. The DNA for the CDR3 is TGTGCCAGCAGCAAAGAGGGAAGGACAGGGGATAACGAGCAGTACTTC.